This T cell receptor beta chain comes out of a study of cytomegalovirus exposure and HLA in healthy donors listed by TCRdb under 2017. For the study in its entirety: An earlier analysis of some 600 of the donors reported about 280 Gb of sequence data and approximately 120 million unique TCR beta sequences obtained from some 200 million T cells. An early release covering 550 to 700 HLA-typed donors comprised roughly 300 gigabases of sequencing data and tens of millions of unique TCR sequences. Of the roughly 410 genotyped donors, 80% to 90% were placed in the genetic ancestry cluster associated with self-reported Caucasian donors. The study aimed to test whether signatures of past pathogen exposure could be identified by cataloging public T cell receptors. The T cell repertoires of about 700 subjects were profiled by immunosequencing and related to cytomegalovirus serostatus. A separate validation cohort of about 110 different subjects was used in addition to the roughly 700-subject first cohort. To predict cytomegalovirus infection status, the study brought together high-throughput TCR immunosequencing, statistical association of individual TCRs with disease status, and machine learning. A later analysis re-analyzed previously published TCR beta repertoires from hundreds of donors and added high-resolution HLA genotyping to study TCR occurrence patterns. Rather than using new phenotypic data, the later analysis identified candidate immune exposures from TCR beta sequences and from how often those sequences occurred across donors. In an earlier analysis of roughly 600 of the donors, high-throughput TCR beta sequencing was used to judge whether each TCR beta V gene segment behaved as functional or pseudogenic. Donor age, sex, ethnicity and CMV serostatus were compiled together with the repertoire data. A later genetic analysis used genome-wide SNP genotypes for about 65% of the 666 donors, treating that subset as a discovery cohort. Every discovery cohort repertoire had been produced on one sequencing platform. Both class I and class II loci were covered by HLA typing, at four-digit resolution. Typing coverage differed by locus: A, B, C, DRB1 and DQB1 were typed in about 620-630 donors, DQA1 in approximately 520, DPA1 in 600 to 610, and DPB1 in 400 to 490. Several DR-DQ haplotypes were handled as single units for association and clustering because linkage in the cohort was strong. Among approximately 370 genotyped donors of the cohort, an average of roughly 230,000 unique TCR beta nucleotide sequences was sequenced per donor, of which about 18% were non-productive.

The cohort consisted of 600 or so healthy bone marrow donors. Cohort members were all nominally healthy when sampled, although unrecorded immune exposures were likely present. The donor tested CMV seronegative and was one of the 352 seronegative cohort members. Each donor provided a peripheral blood sample, and peripheral blood mononuclear cells were used for TCR beta sequencing. The Qiagen DNeasy Blood Extraction Kit was used to extract genomic DNA from the blood cell samples. Broader findings and caveats from the paper: Because the 87-base-pair reads could not distinguish some IMGT-functional V segments, including TRBV6-2 and TRBV6-3, those segments were excluded. A later genetic analysis reported fewer N-insertions in productive TCRs among donors in an Asian-associated ancestry cluster than the approximately 700-donor mean. Correlated functional status among segregating V segments might be attributable to linkage disequilibrium, but an unknown experimental factor could not be ruled out. It was suggested by the authors that the approach could potentially be generalized to other disease states and immunological phenotypes. A further reported finding was that TCR beta sequences accurately predicted the HLA-A and HLA-B alleles for most subjects in the first cohort. In a later analysis, HLA-associated TCR beta chains were found to be more clonally expanded and to have lower generation probabilities than equally common non-associated chains. In a later analysis, TCR association rates were found to vary across HLA loci, with the most associated TCRs seen for DRB1 alleles and the fewest for HLA-C alleles. Presence/absence analyses assumed roughly uniform sequencing depth across donors, an assumption that may not hold. A later analysis found that most CMV-associated TCR beta chains appeared HLA-restricted, with HLA associations seemingly driven largely by CMV exposure. Broadly in line with IMGT annotations, most TCR beta V segments showed up in productive rearrangements about 87% or about 30% of the time in an earlier analysis of about 500 of the donors. Across donors, most TCR sequences were observed very rarely, whereas some public TCRs were present in many individuals. Assigning TCR associations to individual alleles was difficult when HLA alleles, especially DR and DQ, strongly co-occurred. The classifier was reported to diagnose cytomegalovirus status with high specificity and sensitivity in both the original and validation cohorts. According to a later analysis, parvovirus B19, influenza, CMV and Epstein-Barr virus appeared linked to several top co-occurrence clusters. A later genetic analysis associated a missense DCLRE1C variant with V-gene and J-gene trimming of TCR beta chains, and an independent cohort replicated the association. Three of the identified cytomegalovirus-associated TCR beta chains were confirmed in vitro to be specific for cytomegalovirus antigens. For the cohort, immune exposure information was limited to CMV serostatus. In this cohort, only TCR beta chains were sequenced, and detectable features were limited by the absence of alpha or paired-chain data. In the study, some 180 TCR beta chains were listed as associated with cytomegalovirus. A group of highly shared sequence variants was considered likely to be a technical artifact of the sequencing pipeline. HLA typing was unavailable for some donors at each locus, so association tests used only the typed subset. Because counts were too low, about 18 rarely observed V segments, including chromosome 9 orphons, were excluded from the earlier analysis of some 540 of the donors. A later analysis associated 15,000 or so TCR beta sequences with specific HLA alleles at a false discovery rate of 0.05.

Trimmed from V: 7 bases; trimmed from J: 2 bases; junction bases lacking a gene match: 11. CDR1 and CDR2 were assigned from the germline V gene as MNHEY and SVGAGI. The CDR3 contains 15 residues, cysteine and phenylalanine counted. The only DNA kept is the CDR3, 45 bases in frame from the first base. Library preparation employed the immunoSEQ multiplex PCR assay. The multiplex PCR relied on a mix of 60 forward primers for TCR Vbeta segments and 13 reverse primers for TCR Jbeta segments. The CDR3 region of rearranged TCR beta genes was amplified from genomic DNA by a multiplex PCR assay. The amplified TCR beta libraries were sequenced on the Illumina HiSeq System as 87-base-pair reads. On the study's bioinformatics: A later analysis tallied 75 million to 85 million unique TCR beta chains across the 550 to 850 repertoires, and some 10 million of those chains were shared by two or more donors. To remove PCR and sequencing errors, raw reads were error-corrected and collapsed into unique sequences using a nearest-neighbor algorithm that merged closely related sequences. Alignment of CDR3 sequences to IMGT reference sequences was used to assign V, D and J gene segments. For a sequence to be retained, at least a six-nucleotide match to both a V gene segment and a J gene segment was required. Rearrangements were classified as productive when the CDR3 lacked stop codons and remained in frame with V and J, and all other rearrangements were classified as non-productive. CDR3 was defined according to IMGT convention as the region running from the second conserved V-encoded cysteine to the conserved J-encoded phenylalanine. Sequences without an unambiguous match to a single V gene segment were excluded from the earlier analysis of several hundred of the donors. An earlier analysis of 587 of the donors called V segments functional above 56.7% productive rearrangements and segregating when the between-donor standard deviation exceeded 5%. To diagnose cytomegalovirus status from the catalog of TCR beta chain sequences, a statistical classification framework was built. In a later analysis, V and J genes were assigned by comparing TCR nucleotide sequences against IMGT/GENE-DB human TR gene sequences. Using the TCRdist pipeline, a later analysis assigned CDR3 sequences along with most-parsimonious VDJ recombination scenarios. In a later analysis, each TCR beta chain was defined by its CDR3 amino acid sequence together with its V-gene family, and reads lacking a unique V-gene family were excluded. As a way to deal with suspected cross-contamination and a sequencing artifact, a later analysis dropped hundreds of nucleotide sequences that were highly shared and had low generation probability. In a later analysis, a clonal expansion index was calculated for each public chain from normalized within-repertoire ranks of inferred template counts. A later analysis computed generation probabilities with a VDJ recombination model fitted to out-of-frame rearrangements, and checked the results against IGoR. In a later analysis, hypergeometric tests were used to score TCR-TCR, TCR-HLA and TCR-CMV co-occurrence, with a repertoire-size bias correction applied to TCR pairs. False discovery rates were estimated in a later analysis by permuting HLA or CMV assignments 20 times. In a later analysis, co-occurring TCRs were grouped with DBSCAN, and TCRdist sequence similarity was added when clustering was performed within HLA-allele-positive subsets. Repertoires with fewer than 30,000 or more than 120,000 public chains, plus five repertoires with anomalous nucleotide sharing, were excluded from co-occurrence clustering. The source is immuneACCESS, and TCRdb retained only in-frame sequences with V and J called. Part of the clones is not carried over; for the studies checked, unresolved V genes explain less than half of this, and the remainder is unexplained. That table is the source of V, J and clone size, and D and trimming were worked out from the DNA. The sample table shows 150,000 to 200,000 clones, and roughly 72% are seen once. 1% of the sample comes from the top ten.

Points on this clone: No antigen is known for it. No base qualities exist here, and no much larger clone lies one base off it.

This TCR came from a woman aged 40 to 50 in good health and CMV-seronegative. Sequencing was carried out using PBMCs. The chain is encoded by TRBV6-5 joined to TRBJ2-7, with 7 bases in between that match TRBD2. The CDR3 is CASTTVWEGTYEQYF. The DNA sequence is given as TGTGCCAGCACTACCGTATGGGAGGGGACCTACGAGCAGTACTTC.